Listed here are 29 T cell receptor beta chains from one sample, sequenced in a study of blood T cell repertoires in COVID-19. This table comes from immunoSEQ multiplex PCR, and its TCRdb copy is limited to in-frame clones, with some not included. The sample shows roughly 190,000 clones, about 85% of them seen only once. The sample comprised PBMCs or T cells enriched from blood (not recorded which). The source is a woman under 40 who had recovered from COVID-19.

The V and J genes are TRBV7-8 and TRBJ1-2, with D hard to call. The CDR3 sequence is 14 residues long. Trimming left V 1 base short and J 2 bases short, with 8 bases between. In germline, CDR1 is SGHVS, CDR2 FQNEAQ. In DNA, the CDR3 is TGTGCCAGCAGCTTAGTGGCGGTGAACTATGGCTACACCTTC. Encoded protein: CASSLVAVNYGYTF. Drawing the rest from reference TRBV7-8 and TRBJ1-2, the complete variable domain is GAGVSQSPRYKVAKRGQDVALRCDPISGHVSLFWYQQALGQGPEFLTYFQNEAQLDKSGLPSDRFFAERPEGSVSTLKIQRTQQEDSAVYLCASSLVAVNYGYTFGSGTRLTVV.

V gene TRBV5-1 combines with J gene TRBJ2-2, with TRBD2 matching over 10 bases. The CDR3 loop spans 17 amino acids. CDR1 and CDR2 (germline): SGHRS, YFSETQ. Unmatched junction bases numbered 9, after V lost 1 base and J lost 6 bases. The CDR3 DNA follows: TGCGCCAGCAGCTTGTTGGGGCTAGCGGGAGAAGCCGGGGAGCTGTTTTTT. Translating gives CASSLLGLAGEAGELFF.

This sequence joins TRBV6-5 and TRBJ1-2; D is unclear. CDR1 is MNHEY and CDR2 is SVGAGI in the germline V gene. CDR3 length: 15 residues. Trimming removed 0 bases at V and 8 bases at J, with 16 bases between. The CDR3 DNA is TGTGCCAGCAGTTACTCGTCACAGCCGTTTGGGGGCTACACCTTC. Translated, it gives CASSYSSQPFGGYTF.

The V gene is TRBV29-1, the J gene TRBJ1-1; D is unclear. V lost 6 bases and J lost 1, with 9 bases in between. Germline V gene lookup returns CDR1 SQVTM and CDR2 ANQGSEA. The CDR3 is 12 residues long. The CDR3: CSVQRENTEAFF. Here the CDR3 DNA reads TGCAGCGTGCAACGGGAGAACACTGAAGCTTTCTTT.

The V gene is TRBV9, the J gene TRBJ2-7, with a possible D match to TRBD2 (6 bases). The CDR3 sequence is 15 residues long. CDR1 is SGDLS, CDR2 YYNGEE, per germline. Trimming cost V 4 bases and J 5 bases, with 19 bases left between them. CDR3 protein: CASSPGEWSVNEQYF. The DNA for the CDR3 is TGTGCCAGCAGCCCGGGAGAATGGTCTGTAAACGAGCAGTACTTC. The complete variable domain, with remaining parts taken from reference TRBV9 and TRBJ2-7, reads DSGVTQTPKHLITATGQRVTLRCSPRSGDLSVYWYQQSLDQGLQFLIQYYNGEERAKGNILERFSAQQFPDLHSELNLSSLELGDSALYFCASSPGEWSVNEQYFGPGTRLTVT.

This chain joins TRBV5-1 and TRBJ1-5; TRBD1 agrees at 7 bases. CDR1 and CDR2 (germline): SGHRS, YFSETQ. The CDR3 totals 16 residues. The V segment lost 3 bases and the J segment 0 bases; nucleotides outside the gene matches: 6. CDR3 sequence (DNA): TGCGCCAGCAGCTCCGGGACAGAATATAGCAATCAGCCCCAGCATTTT. Its protein is CASSSGTEYSNQPQHF.

The rearrangement uses TRBV18 and TRBJ1-1, with 8 bases aligning to TRBD1. J was trimmed by 1 base and V by 3 bases; bases with no gene match: 7. Germline CDR1 and CDR2: KGHSH and LQKENI. There are 16 residues in the CDR3. This CDR3 reads CASSPLGQGRNTEAFF. The DNA for the CDR3 is TGTGCCAGCTCACCCCTTGGACAGGGAAGGAACACTGAAGCTTTCTTT.

The CDR3 DNA follows: TGTGCTAGTGGTTTGGGGACCCCGGGGGGTGAAAAACTGTTTTTT. Translation: CASGLGTPGGEKLFF. The chain uses TRBV12-5 and TRBJ1-4; the D gene is possibly TRBD1 (5 bases). V shed 1 base and J shed 7 bases, with 13 bases lying between them. The CDR3 length is 15 residues. Germline V gene sequence: CDR1 LGHNT, CDR2 FRNRAP.

The chain recombines TRBV5-1 with TRBJ1-2; no reliable D call. V dropped 0 bases and J dropped 4 bases, with 10 bases sitting between them. Germline V gene data show CDR1 as SGHRS and CDR2 as YFSETQ. The CDR3 is made up of 14 amino acids. This CDR3 is CASSLGSGSYGYTF. The CDR3, as DNA: TGCGCCAGCAGCTTGGGTTCGGGGAGCTATGGCTACACCTTC.

The chain is built from TRBV7-3 and TRBJ2-2; D possibly corresponds to TRBD2 (6 bases). The germline CDR1 and CDR2 sequences are SGHTA and FQGTGA. The V and J ends lost 6 bases and 2 bases respectively, with 13 bases between them. The CDR3 totals 15 residues. The CDR3 DNA reads TGTGCCAGCAGTCCCGGCGGGGATAACACCGGGGAGCTGTTTTTT. This encodes CASSPGGDNTGELFF.

The chain carries TRBV5-1 and TRBJ1-5, with 7 bases fitting TRBD1. V shed 1 base and J 7 bases; nucleotides not matched to a gene: 5. Looked up from germline, CDR1 is SGHRS and CDR2 is YFSETQ. This CDR3 spans 14 amino acids. The DNA of the CDR3 is TGCGCCAGCAGCTTGCGACAGGGAGGACAGCCCCAGCATTTT. Translating gives CASSLRQGGQPQHF.

Note on this clone: At the DNA level, this CDR3 is encoded by other sequences in the same sample as well. This chain links TRBV9 with TRBJ2-1; 11 bases map to TRBD2. The CDR3 extends over 15 amino acids. The V and J ends lost 2 bases and 4 bases, in that order; junction bases with no gene match: 2. The germline gives CDR1 SGDLS, CDR2 YYNGEE. Here the CDR3 reads CASSVGTSGYNEQFF. For the CDR3, the DNA is TGTGCCAGCAGCGTCGGGACTAGCGGATACAATGAGCAGTTCTTC.

V and J are TRBV19 and TRBJ1-3; 8 bases line up with TRBD1. The length of the CDR3 is 16 residues. CDR1 and CDR2 (germline): LNHDA, SQIVND (reference sequence). The V segment lost 5 bases and the J segment 4 bases; nucleotides outside the gene matches: 10. The CDR3, as DNA: TGTGCCAGTAGTCCCAGGGACAGGTTTTCGGGAAACACCATATATTTT. This codes for CASSPRDRFSGNTIYF.

J is TRBJ1-3 and V is TRBV7-2; no firm D call. Deletions cut 5 bases from V and 0 bases from J, with 11 bases between. Looked up from germline, CDR1 is SGHTA and CDR2 is FQGNSA. This CDR3 contains 15 residues. The CDR3 DNA sequence: TGTGCCAGCAGCAGTCCGACAAACTCTGGAAACACCATATATTTT. This codes for CASSSPTNSGNTIYF.

The rearrangement uses TRBV15 and TRBJ2-3; D is uncertain. CDR1 is LNHNV and CDR2 is YYDKDF in the germline V gene (reference sequence). This CDR3 region has 17 residues. V was trimmed by 0 bases and J by 0 bases, leaving 13 bases between them. CDR3 amino acids: CATSRDLVQASTDTQYF. CDR3 nucleotide sequence: TGTGCCACCAGCAGAGATCTGGTGCAGGCCAGCACAGATACGCAGTATTTT.

The chain employs TRBV9 and TRBJ1-3, with TRBD1 matching over 8 bases. There are 15 residues in the CDR3. Looked up from germline, CDR1 is SGDLS and CDR2 is YYNGEE. V lost 5 bases and J lost 0; bases outside the gene matches: 4. CDR3 coding DNA: TGTGCCAGCAGAGACAGGGGAAACTCTGGAAACACCATATATTTT. Translating it yields CASRDRGNSGNTIYF. The full variable domain, completed using reference TRBV9 and TRBJ1-3, is DSGVTQTPKHLITATGQRVTLRCSPRSGDLSVYWYQQSLDQGLQFLIQYYNGEERAKGNILERFSAQQFPDLHSELNLSSLELGDSALYFCASRDRGNSGNTIYFGEGSWLTVV.

The chain uses TRBV9 and TRBJ1-6; 10 nucleotides match TRBD1. Germline values: CDR1 SGDLS, CDR2 YYNGEE. This CDR3 is built from 14 residues. J lost 10 bases, V lost 4 bases, and 5 bases had no gene match. DNA for the CDR3: TGTGCCAGCAGCCCAAGGGACAGGGGATCACCCCTCCACTTT. Encoded protein: CASSPRDRGSPLHF.

This clone was counted once. The J gene is TRBJ2-5, the V gene TRBV4-1; 8 positions match TRBD2. The V gene's germline CDR1 is MGHRA and CDR2 YSYEKL. The CDR3 runs to 14 residues. Unmatched junction bases numbered 1, after V lost 3 bases and J lost 1 base. The CDR3 DNA reads as TGCGCCAGCAGCCAGGGGACTAGCCAAGAGACCCAGTACTTC. Translated, it gives CASSQGTSQETQYF.

CDR3 DNA sequence: TGTGCCAGCAGGGGGACTCGCTCCTACAATGAGCAGTTCTTC. Translation gives CASRGTRSYNEQFF. The chain carries TRBV2 and TRBJ2-1; D may be TRBD2 (6 bases). The CDR3 is made up of 14 amino acids. CDR1 SNHLY and CDR2 FYNNEI come from the germline V gene. Trimming stripped 6 bases from V and 0 bases from J, with 9 bases between.

The rearrangement links TRBV6-5 to TRBJ1-2; D gene uncertain. The CDR3 sequence is 16 residues long. V was trimmed by 2 bases and J by 4 bases, leaving 17 bases between them. The germline V gene has CDR1 MNHEY and CDR2 SVGAGI. The CDR3 nucleotides read TGTGCCAGCAGTTACAACCCCGACATTACGGTCTATGGCTACACCTTC. Its protein is CASSYNPDITVYGYTF.

This rearrangement joins TRBV11-2 to TRBJ2-7, with 9 bases lining up with TRBD2. V dropped 4 bases and J dropped 2; count of bases not matched to a gene: 18. Per germline, CDR1 SGHAT and CDR2 FQNNGV. This CDR3 has 19 amino acids. CDR3 loop: CASSSSWIGISGRAYEQYF. In nucleotides, the CDR3 is TGTGCCAGCAGCTCATCATGGATTGGGATTAGCGGGAGAGCCTACGAGCAGTACTTC.

This clone came up a few times. The rearrangement uses TRBV6-5 and TRBJ1-1, with a tentative D call TRBD1 (6 bases). The V gene's germline CDR1 is MNHEY and CDR2 SVGAGI. The CDR3 runs to 13 residues. V gave up 5 bases and J gave up 8 bases, with 15 bases separating them. CDR3 coding DNA: TGTGCCAGCAGTCGCCCCGGGGGGGCCGAAGCTTTCTTT. Protein: CASSRPGGAEAFF.

The chain recombines TRBV6-2 or TRBV6-3 with TRBJ1-3, with TRBD1 as a possible D gene (5 bases). The CDR3 has 16 residues. Germline lookup yields CDR1 MNHEY and CDR2 SVGEGT. Trimming cost V 5 bases and J 4 bases, with 18 bases left between them. In DNA, the CDR3 is TGTGCCAGCAGTCGGGTTCGGGACTTTTCCGGAAACACCATATATTTT. Translation: CASSRVRDFSGNTIYF.

The J gene is TRBJ1-2, the V gene TRBV6-1; D is possibly TRBD1 (5 bases). V was shortened by 0 bases and J by 8 bases, with 13 bases between the two germline ends. The CDR3 sequence is 14 residues long. Germline V gene data show CDR1 as MNHNS and CDR2 as SASEGT. The CDR3 protein is CASSEASRDGGYTF. The CDR3 region has the DNA TGTGCCAGCAGTGAAGCGAGCAGGGATGGGGGCTACACCTTC.

The chain has TRBV11-2 and TRBJ2-1; no reliable D call. Germline V gives CDR1 SGHAT, CDR2 FQNNGV. Trimming removed 1 base from V and 9 bases from J, with 10 bases in between. This CDR3 is built from 13 residues. The CDR3 DNA follows: TGTGCCAGCAGCTTAGCCGTCTTGAGTGAGCAGTTCTTC. Its protein is CASSLAVLSEQFF.

The gene calls are TRBV27 and TRBJ1-5; 8 positions agree with TRBD1. Per germline, CDR1 MNHEY and CDR2 SMNVEV (reference sequence). Germline trimming cut 8 bases from V and 4 bases from J; bases unmatched to any gene: 13. The CDR3 length is 16 residues. CDR3 coding DNA: TGTGCCAGCCGACGGAATCCAGGGGGCTGGAATCAGCCCCAGCATTTT. This encodes CASRRNPGGWNQPQHF.

V gene TRBV27 combines with J gene TRBJ2-1, with 9 nucleotides matching TRBD1. Germline lookup yields CDR1 MNHEY and CDR2 SMNVEV (reference sequence). CDR3 length equals 16 residues. J lost 6 bases, V lost 6 bases, and 12 bases had no gene match. CDR3 coding DNA: TGTGCCAGCAGCCCGCCGCGCGGGACAGGGAGCAATGAGCAGTTCTTC. This sequence encodes CASSPPRGTGSNEQFF.

V is TRBV10-3 and J is TRBJ1-3, with 8 bases identical to TRBD1. Germline V gene sequence: CDR1 ENHRY, CDR2 SYGVKD. V lost 7 bases and J lost 4; bases outside the gene matches: 6. There are 14 residues in the CDR3. The CDR3 bases are TGTGCCATCAAAACGACAGGGGCAGGAAACACCATATATTTT. As protein: CAIKTTGAGNTIYF.

This clone came up once. CDR3 protein: CASTTPGTGVGEQYF. DNA of the CDR3: TGTGCCAGCACTACCCCCGGGACAGGGGTAGGGGAGCAGTACTTC. J is TRBJ2-7 and V is TRBV2; 10 bases align to TRBD1. The junction had 13 bases not matched to a gene; V was cut back by 7 bases and J by 7 bases. The CDR3 consists of 15 residues. Germline lookup yields CDR1 SNHLY and CDR2 FYNNEI. The variable domain in full, completed from reference TRBV2 and TRBJ2-7, reads EPEVTQTPSHQVTQMGQEVILRCVPISNHLYFYWYRQILGQKVEFLVSFYNNEISEKSEIFDDQFSVERPDGSNFTLKIRSTKLEDSAMYFCASTTPGTGVGEQYFGPGTRLTVT.